This T cell receptor (beta chain) was found in a study of T cells in localized non-small cell lung cancer. Study-level points and caveats: Longer overall survival was seen with higher T cell density measured in blood.

TCRdb's table, derived via immunoSEQ multiplex PCR, lists solely in-frame clones and lacks some. This table has 35,000 to 50,000 clones, around 90% appearing once. The CDR3 loop spans 14 amino acids. Trimming stripped 2 bases from V and 4 bases from J, with 12 bases between. CDR1 SGHDT and CDR2 YYEEEE come from the germline V gene. Of note for this clone: Its cognate antigen is unknown.

The V gene is TRBV5-6, the J gene TRBJ1-1; D call uncertain. The source of this sequence is a woman aged 40-75 years with stage II lung adenocarcinoma. The sample was PBMCs, taken before any cancer treatment. The CDR3 region has the DNA TGTGCCAGCAGCTTTCCGGGGAAGTCCACTGAAGCTTTCTTT. As protein: CASSFPGKSTEAFF.